The clone carrying this T cell receptor (beta chain) was observed a handful of times. This sample was included in a study of blood T cells in healthy people across ages. Germline V gene sequence: CDR1 DFQATT, CDR2 SNEGSKA (reference sequence). J gave up 2 bases and V 6 bases, and 5 bases lay outside the gene matches. CDR3 length: 14 residues. Through a sample-barcoded 5' primer and a J-beta primer mix, a second PCR was run for roughly 6 to 11 cycles. TCRdb used MiXCR to reprocess the 5' RACE reads, holding one entry per CDR3 protein. The sample lists roughly 1,700,000 distinct CDR3 sequences; roughly 27% were seen once.

Sequencing was done on a sample of blood. This chain links TRBV20-1 with TRBJ2-7; 12 nucleotides align to TRBD2. This TCR came from a woman aged 30 to 39 in good health. The CDR3 reads CSAELAGGTYEQYF. The CDR3 DNA is TGCAGTGCGGAACTAGCGGGAGGCACCTACGAGCAGTACTTC.